Listed here are 27 T cell receptor beta chains from one sample, sequenced in a study. TCRdb reprocessed the RT-PCR reads with MiXCR, giving one entry per CDR3 protein. The table has hundreds of thousands of distinct CDR3 sequences, 12% to 15% seen once; the top ten hold roughly 3.6%. Sequenced input: memory CD4+ T cells from blood. All receptors derive from a female donor in good health, serving as a healthy control.

This clonotype was detected many times. J is TRBJ1-2 and V is TRBV4-3, with 10 bases identical to TRBD1. CDR1 is LGHNA, CDR2 YSLEER, per germline. CDR3 length: 15 amino acids. The V gene end was trimmed by 0 bases and the J gene end by 8 bases; junction bases not matched to a gene: 6. The CDR3 coding sequence is TGCGCCAGCAGCCAAGACTTAGGGACAGGGGAAGGCTACACCTTC. Encoded protein: CASSQDLGTGEGYTF.

This clonotype showed up many times. The chain links TRBV4-2 to TRBJ2-5; the D gene is possibly TRBD2 (5 bases). This CDR3 contains 15 residues. V gave up 5 bases and J gave up 5 bases, with 18 bases separating them. Germline CDR1 is LGHNA and CDR2 is YNFKEQ. The CDR3 sequence: CASSDGGAVSETQYF. In DNA, the CDR3 is TGTGCCAGCAGCGATGGAGGAGCAGTCAGCGAGACCCAGTACTTC.

Many counts were recorded for this clonotype. This sequence joins TRBV29-1 and TRBJ2-7; D may be TRBD2 (7 bases). The V end was cut by 6 bases, the J end by 5 bases, with 23 bases between. The CDR3 contains 15 residues. Germline CDR1 is SQVTM and CDR2 is ANQGSEA. CDR3 DNA sequence: TGCAGCGTGATACTACAAGGGGGGGGAGGGAACGAGCAGTACTTC. Amino acids: CSVILQGGGGNEQYF.

This chain joins TRBV28 and TRBJ1-6; no clear D gene. V gave up 5 bases and J gave up 9 bases, with 17 bases separating them. The germline CDR1 and CDR2 sequences are MDHEN and SYDVKM. The CDR3 has 15 residues. The CDR3 loop is CASSVMDGESSPLHF. CDR3 DNA: TGTGCCAGCAGTGTGATGGACGGGGAATCTTCACCCCTCCACTTT.

The chain employs TRBV20-1 and TRBJ2-6; D is ambiguous. The CDR3 loop spans 14 amino acids. The V end lost 1 base, the J end lost 4 bases, and 8 bases lay between the germline ends. Germline CDR1 and CDR2: DFQATT and SNEGSKA (reference sequence). The CDR3 protein is CSARAGSGANVLTF. The CDR3 DNA is TGCAGTGCTAGAGCTGGGTCAGGGGCCAACGTCCTGACTTTC.

The chain uses TRBV7-9 and TRBJ2-2, with D unresolved. The V and J ends lost 0 bases and 7 bases respectively, with 6 bases between them. This CDR3 is built from 13 residues. CDR1 is SEHNR, CDR2 FQNEAQ, per germline (reference sequence). The CDR3 DNA reads as TGTGCCAGCAGCTTAGCAGGGATCGGGGAGCTGTTTTTT. Protein: CASSLAGIGELFF.

This clonotype was found many times. The V gene is TRBV20-1, the J gene TRBJ2-1; unclear D gene. The CDR3 has 10 amino acids. V was pared by 6 bases and J by 5 bases, with 5 bases between. Germline values: CDR1 DFQATT, CDR2 SNEGSKA (reference sequence). CDR3 protein: CSAKDNEQFF. In nucleotides, the CDR3 is TGCAGTGCAAAGGACAATGAGCAGTTCTTC.

The V gene is TRBV20-1, the J gene TRBJ2-3; D gene uncertain. The V end was cut by 0 bases, the J end by 8 bases, with 12 bases between. The CDR3 sequence is 13 residues long. Germline CDR1 DFQATT, CDR2 SNEGSKA (reference sequence). The CDR3 loop is CSARDSPPGTQYF. In DNA form, the CDR3 reads TGCAGTGCTAGAGATTCCCCTCCCGGTACGCAGTATTTT.

This clonotype was detected ten times or more. The J gene is TRBJ2-7, the V gene TRBV20-1, with TRBD2 matching over 13 bases. CDR1 and CDR2 (germline): DFQATT, SNEGSKA (reference sequence). V dropped 7 bases and J dropped 7; count of bases not matched to a gene: 7. This CDR3 has 13 residues. The chain's CDR3 is CSVGLAGEGEQYF. CDR3 sequence (DNA): TGCAGTGTCGGACTAGCGGGAGAGGGGGAGCAGTACTTC.

There are a few counts of this clonotype. V gene TRBV12-5 combines with J gene TRBJ2-5; unclear D gene. Per germline, CDR1 LGHNT and CDR2 FRNRAP. The CDR3 loop spans 11 amino acids. V was shortened by 7 bases and J by 5 bases, with 8 bases between the two germline ends. The DNA for the CDR3 is TGTGCTAGTGTCTCTGGTGAGACCCAGTACTTC. It is translated as CASVSGETQYF.

In its sample, this clonotype was seen a few times. This chain joins TRBV6-1 and TRBJ2-5; 7 positions agree with TRBD2. Germline-derived CDR1 and CDR2 are MNHNS and SASEGT. V dropped 2 bases and J dropped 5; count of bases not matched to a gene: 8. This CDR3 contains 15 residues. This chain's CDR3 is CASSESVGGSETQYF. The CDR3 region has the DNA TGTGCCAGCAGTGAATCCGTTGGCGGGAGCGAGACCCAGTACTTC.

This clonotype was picked up a small number of times. The chain links TRBV20-1 to TRBJ2-5; D uncertain. Trimming took off 6 bases at V and 5 bases at J, with 16 bases between the two ends. Germline V gene lookup returns CDR1 DFQATT and CDR2 SNEGSKA (reference sequence). The length of the CDR3 is 13 residues. The CDR3 reads CSAVEINGETQYF. The DNA of the CDR3 is TGCAGTGCGGTAGAAATAAACGGGGAGACCCAGTACTTC.

As for this clonotype: The junction and the germline gene differ at one end; a read error may be behind it. This chain links TRBV12-3 or TRBV12-4 with TRBJ2-1; 8 bases match TRBD1. The CDR3 consists of 14 residues. The CDR3 nucleotides read TGTGCCAGCAGTTTAAACAGGGGGATCTCTGAGAAGTTCTTC. Translated: CASSLNRGISEKFF.

The genes are TRBV24-1 and TRBJ2-1, with D unclear. CDR1 is KGHDR, CDR2 SFDVKD, per germline. The CDR3 extends over 17 amino acids. Trimming pared 0 bases from V and 0 bases from J, leaving 11 bases between. CDR3 in DNA: TGTGCCACCAGTGATTTGAACAGAGCGAGCTCCTACAATGAGCAGTTCTTC. Its translation is CATSDLNRASSYNEQFF.

A word on this clonotype: The junction differs from germline at one of its ends, possibly a read error. V gene TRBV28 combines with J gene TRBJ2-2; 14 bases agree with TRBD2. Germline V lookup: CDR1 MDHEN, CDR2 SYDVKM. This CDR3 has 16 amino acids. For the CDR3, the DNA is TGCGCCAGCGGGGGGGGGACTAGCGGGAGCACCGGGGAGCTGTTTTTT. This sequence encodes CASGGGTSGSTGELFF.

At least ten counts were recorded for this clonotype. The genes are TRBV29-1 and TRBJ2-3; either TRBD1 or TRBD2 may fit D (6 bases each). The CDR3 runs to 13 residues. Germline lookup yields CDR1 SQVTM and CDR2 ANQGSEA. Trimming pared 7 bases from V and 1 base from J, leaving 12 bases between. The CDR3 protein is CSAKGGRTDTQYF. CDR3 bases: TGCAGCGCTAAAGGGGGGCGCACAGATACGCAGTATTTT.

This clonotype showed up many times. The chain uses TRBV7-9 and TRBJ2-1, with 9 nucleotides matching TRBD2. With 0 bases clipped from V and 8 bases from J, the junction kept 8 bases outside the gene matches. Per the germline V gene, CDR1 is SEHNR and CDR2 is FQNEAQ (reference sequence). The CDR3 contains 16 residues. CDR3 nucleotides: TGTGCCAGCAGCTTAGCCGGCGGGAGGGCCCTCGATGAGCAGTTCTTC. Encoded protein: CASSLAGGRALDEQFF.

This clonotype has ten or more counts. V and J are TRBV7-2 and TRBJ1-5, with D tentatively TRBD1 (6 bases). Germline loops: CDR1 SGHTA, CDR2 FQGNSA. The CDR3 runs to 15 residues. Trimming removed 7 bases from V and 1 base from J, with 14 bases in between. The CDR3 nucleotides read TGTGCCAGCACCGGGGGGGGGGCAAGCAATCAGCCCCAGCATTTT. This encodes CASTGGGASNQPQHF.

In its sample, this clonotype was seen a few times. The gene calls are TRBV5-1 and TRBJ1-3, with D perhaps matching TRBD1 (6 bases). V was clipped by 4 bases and J by 0 bases, with 8 bases between them. Germline V gene lookup returns CDR1 SGHRS and CDR2 YFSETQ. The CDR3 sequence is 14 residues long. The CDR3 DNA follows: TGCGCCAGCAGCACGGGACACTCTGGAAACACCATATATTTT. Its protein product is CASSTGHSGNTIYF.

This clonotype showed up just a few times. The chain joins TRBV27 to TRBJ1-6; the D is unclear. Deletions cut 3 bases from V and 8 bases from J, with 17 bases between. CDR3 length: 16 amino acids. Germline V gene lookup returns CDR1 MNHEY and CDR2 SMNVEV (reference sequence). The CDR3 region is CASSFRVPPMDSPLHF. Here the CDR3 DNA reads TGTGCCAGCAGTTTTCGGGTGCCCCCAATGGATTCACCCCTCCACTTT.

CDR3 sequence reads: CASSSTSGTAGNTIYF. CDR3 sequence (DNA): TGTGCCAGCAGCTCCACTTCCGGGACAGCTGGAAACACCATATATTTT. The V call is TRBV11-2, the J call TRBJ1-3; the match to TRBD1 covers 7 bases. CDR1 is SGHAT, CDR2 FQNNGV, per germline. V lost 4 bases, J lost 2 bases, and 8 bases stayed unmatched. The CDR3 loop spans 16 amino acids.

This clonotype was counted ten times or more. The V gene is TRBV20-1, the J gene TRBJ2-3; 9 nucleotides agree with TRBD2. This CDR3 region has 15 residues. Germline V gene lookup returns CDR1 DFQATT and CDR2 SNEGSKA (reference sequence). V trimming: 2 bases; J trimming: 6 bases; junction bases outside the gene matches: 9. In nucleotides, the CDR3 is TGCAGTGCTAGACCTCTAGCGGGGAGCCGGGATACGCAGTATTTT. It yields the protein CSARPLAGSRDTQYF.

Points on this clonotype: The DNA is left out, because the CDR3 cannot be placed on it with certainty; the CDR3 is given as TCRdb lists it. The chain's CDR3 is CSVGRSENTGELFFGEETQYF. The chain recombines TRBV29-1 with TRBJ2-5; the table's TRBD1 call for D was not verified on the DNA. Inclusive of both ends, the CDR3 amounts to 21 amino acids. Germline V CDR1 and CDR2: SQVTM, ANQGSEA.

The rearrangement uses TRBV12-3 or TRBV12-4 and TRBJ1-2; the match to TRBD1 covers 9 bases. The CDR3 extends over 14 amino acids. Unmatched junction bases numbered 7, after V lost 9 bases and J lost 2 bases. The CDR3, as DNA: TGTGCCAGTGGTAACAGGGGGCGAAACTATGGCTACACCTTC. Amino acids: CASGNRGRNYGYTF.

This clonotype was counted between two and nine times. The V call is TRBV20-1, the J call TRBJ1-4; perhaps TRBD1 as D (5 bases). Trimming removed 0 bases at V and 7 bases at J, with 15 bases between. Germline CDR1 is DFQATT and CDR2 is SNEGSKA (reference sequence). The CDR3 has 15 amino acids. Here the CDR3 DNA reads TGCAGTGCTAGAGATTACGGGGGGAAAGGTGAAAAACTGTTTTTT. Encoded protein: CSARDYGGKGEKLFF.

The J gene is TRBJ2-7, the V gene TRBV7-9; TRBD2 matches at 7 bases. The CDR3 covers 12 residues. Losses at the gene ends were 11 bases for V and 2 bases for J; bases not matched to a gene: 6. CDR1 SEHNR and CDR2 FQNEAQ come from the germline V gene (reference sequence). The CDR3 coding sequence is TGTGCCGGATCTAGCGGCCCCTACGAGCAGTACTTC. Amino acids: CAGSSGPYEQYF.

This clonotype was counted between two and nine times. The rearrangement joins TRBV5-1 to TRBJ1-1; TRBD1 is a possible D gene (5 bases). The V and J ends lost 0 bases and 0 bases respectively, with 9 bases between them. This CDR3 is 15 amino acids long. The V gene's germline CDR1 is SGHRS and CDR2 YFSETQ. The CDR3 bases are TGCGCCAGCAGCTTGGGGGCGACAGTGAACACTGAAGCTTTCTTT. This encodes CASSLGATVNTEAFF.